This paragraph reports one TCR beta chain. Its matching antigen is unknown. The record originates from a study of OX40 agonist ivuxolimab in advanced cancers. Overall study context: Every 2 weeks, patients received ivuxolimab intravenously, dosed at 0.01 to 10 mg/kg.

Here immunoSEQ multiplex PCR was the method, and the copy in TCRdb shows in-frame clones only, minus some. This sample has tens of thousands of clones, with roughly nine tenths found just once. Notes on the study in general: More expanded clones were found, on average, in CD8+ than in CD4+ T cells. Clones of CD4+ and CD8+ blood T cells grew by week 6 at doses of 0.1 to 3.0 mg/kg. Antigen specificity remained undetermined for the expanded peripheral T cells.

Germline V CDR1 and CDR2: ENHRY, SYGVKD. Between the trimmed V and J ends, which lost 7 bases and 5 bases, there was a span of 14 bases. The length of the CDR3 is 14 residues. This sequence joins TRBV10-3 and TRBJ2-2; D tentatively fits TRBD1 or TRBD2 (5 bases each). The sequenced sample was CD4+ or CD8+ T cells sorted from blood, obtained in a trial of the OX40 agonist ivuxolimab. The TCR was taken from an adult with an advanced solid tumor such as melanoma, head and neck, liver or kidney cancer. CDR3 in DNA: TGTGCCATCAAGTGGGGGTATTCGACCGGGGAGCTGTTTTTT. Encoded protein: CAIKWGYSTGELFF.